This is a list of T cell receptor beta chains from one sample in a study of blood T cell repertoires in COVID-19. Method: immunoSEQ multiplex PCR; TCRdb's copy keeps in-frame clones and lacks some. This table holds 150,000 to 200,000 clones, around 90% found once. Material: peripheral blood. These receptors all stem from a human donor in a cohort sampled during active COVID-19. Each CDR3 is given with its conserved first and last residue. A D gene is named only where the DNA matches it firmly. For some rows the clone size is stated as once, few or many, or as a class when expanded; others skip it.

V	D	size	J	DNA	CDR3
TRBV19	TRBD2	NA	TRBJ2-3	TGTGCCAGTAGAGTAGCGGGTAACCCCACAGATACGCAGTATTTT	CASRVAGNPTDTQYF
TRBV28	NA	NA	TRBJ1-5	TGTGCCAGCAGACAAACAGGGTCCTCCCAGCATTTT	CASRQTGSSQHF
TRBV19	NA	NA	TRBJ2-2	TGTGCCAGTAGTATGCTATTGTCAGGGCCCGGGGAGCTGTTTTTT	CASSMLLSGPGELFF
TRBV5-1	NA	NA	TRBJ2-7	TGCGCCAGCAGCTTGGGGGCAGGACAAGGGTACGAGCAGTACTTC	CASSLGAGQGYEQYF
TRBV12-3/TRBV12-4	TRBD1	NA	TRBJ2-3	TGTGCCAGCAGCAAAACAGGGGCAGATACGCAGTATTTT	CASSKTGADTQYF
TRBV7-9	NA	few	TRBJ2-2	TGTGCCAGCAGCCGACAGAACACCGGGGAGCTGTTTTTT	CASSRQNTGELFF
TRBV9	TRBD1	NA	TRBJ1-5	TGTGCCAGCAGCGTAACAGGGGGCGTCGAGCCCCAGCATTTT	CASSVTGGVEPQHF
TRBV11-2	TRBD1	NA	TRBJ1-6	TGTGCCAGCAGCACCCCTGGGACAGGCGATAATTCACCCCTCCACTTT	CASSTPGTGDNSPLHF
TRBV9	TRBD1	NA	TRBJ2-7	TGTGCCAGCAGCGTAGATCCGGGACAGGGGGGGACTTACGAGCAGTACTTC	CASSVDPGQGGTYEQYF
TRBV10-2	TRBD1	NA	TRBJ1-2	TGCGCCAGCACCAGCAGGACAGGGGATGGCTACACCTTC	CASTSRTGDGYTF
TRBV5-5	TRBD2	NA	TRBJ2-1	TGTGCCAGCAGCCTTAGCGGGAGCTTCGGTAATGAGCAGTTCTTC	CASSLSGSFGNEQFF
TRBV25-1	TRBD1	NA	TRBJ2-7	TGTGCCAGCAGTGAATATTATACGGGCGAGGGACAGGTCTACGAGCAGTACTTC	CASSEYYTGEGQVYEQYF
TRBV25-1	NA	NA	TRBJ1-4	TGTGCCAGCAGTAAACAGGGTTTAACTAATGAAAAACTGTTTTTT	CASSKQGLTNEKLFF
TRBV5-6	NA	once	TRBJ2-2	TGTGCCAGCAGCTTGGGGCCACCCGGCGGATCCGGGGAGCTGTTTTTT	CASSLGPPGGSGELFF
TRBV5-6	NA	NA	TRBJ1-5	TGTGCCAGCAGCTTGGGCGGAAACGGTAATCAGCCCCAGCATTTT	CASSLGGNGNQPQHF
TRBV30	TRBD2	NA	TRBJ2-2	TGTGCCTGGGCCGGACTAGCGGGAGACCTGAACACCGGGGAGCTGTTTTTT	CAWAGLAGDLNTGELFF
TRBV4-1	NA	NA	TRBJ1-1	TGCGCCAGCAGCCAATCTTGGGGGCCCCCCTCACCTGAAGCTTTCTTT	CASSQSWGPPSPEAFF
TRBV6-6	TRBD2	NA	TRBJ2-1	TGTGCCAGCAGGACCGGGACTAGCGGGAATCAAAATGAGCAGTTCTTC	CASRTGTSGNQNEQFF
TRBV30	NA	once	TRBJ2-1	TGTGCCTGGAGTGTAGGTTCCGCGCGGGATGAGCAGTTCTTC	CAWSVGSARDEQFF
TRBV4-1	NA	NA	TRBJ1-4	TGCGCCAGCAGCCAAACTTTTTCGGACAGAGCGATTGGAAAACTGTTTTTT	CASSQTFSDRAIGKLFF
TRBV27	NA	NA	TRBJ1-1	TGTGCCAGCAGTGCCGGGAGGAACACTGAAGCTTTCTTT	CASSAGRNTEAFF
TRBV29-1	TRBD1	NA	TRBJ1-2	TGCAGCGTTTTTGCCAGGGGGCCGGAGTATGGCTACACCTTC	CSVFARGPEYGYTF
TRBV5-6	TRBD1	NA	TRBJ2-2	TGTGCCAGCAGCGACGGGACAGGGAACACCGGGGAGCTGTTTTTT	CASSDGTGNTGELFF
TRBV10-2	TRBD1	NA	TRBJ1-4	TGCGCCAGCAGTGAGCTCCCGGGACAGGGAACGGAAAAACTGTTTTTT	CASSELPGQGTEKLFF
TRBV6-1	TRBD1	NA	TRBJ2-7	TGTGCCAGCAGTGAAATGGGGACAGGGGGATACGAGCAGTACTTC	CASSEMGTGGYEQYF
TRBV13	NA	NA	TRBJ2-3	TGTGCCAGCAGCTTGTACCGGGGGGCCCGCACAGATACGCAGTATTTT	CASSLYRGARTDTQYF
TRBV18	NA	once	TRBJ2-7	TGTGCCAGCTCACCAGGACAACTCTACGAGCAGTACTTC	CASSPGQLYEQYF
TRBV11-2	TRBD1	NA	TRBJ2-1	TGTGCCAGCAGCGACTACGTGGACAGGGGGAACAATGAGCAGTTCTTC	CASSDYVDRGNNEQFF
TRBV6-5	TRBD2	NA	TRBJ2-1	TGTGCCAGTCAAGCGGGAGGGCCTTACAATGAGCAGTTCTTC	CASQAGGPYNEQFF
TRBV6-2/TRBV6-3	TRBD1	NA	TRBJ2-7	TGTGCCAGCAGTCCGACTCTAGGACAGGTTACCTACGAGCAGTACTTC	CASSPTLGQVTYEQYF
TRBV11-2	TRBD1	once	TRBJ2-2	TGTGCCAGCAGCTTAGCCGGGACAGGGGGCAGAGGGGAGCTGTTTTTT	CASSLAGTGGRGELFF
TRBV4-1	NA	NA	TRBJ1-2	TGCGCCAGCAGCCAAGCCGCGGGCCGGGCACTTAACTATGGCTACACCTTC	CASSQAAGRALNYGYTF
TRBV15	TRBD1	NA	TRBJ2-7	TGTGCCACCAGCAGAGATAGACAGGGCTCCTACGAGCAGTACTTC	CATSRDRQGSYEQYF
TRBV6-6	TRBD1	NA	TRBJ1-1	TGTGCCAGCAGCCGGGACAGGGGGCGCGGTATGGGTGAAGCTTTCTTT	CASSRDRGRGMGEAFF